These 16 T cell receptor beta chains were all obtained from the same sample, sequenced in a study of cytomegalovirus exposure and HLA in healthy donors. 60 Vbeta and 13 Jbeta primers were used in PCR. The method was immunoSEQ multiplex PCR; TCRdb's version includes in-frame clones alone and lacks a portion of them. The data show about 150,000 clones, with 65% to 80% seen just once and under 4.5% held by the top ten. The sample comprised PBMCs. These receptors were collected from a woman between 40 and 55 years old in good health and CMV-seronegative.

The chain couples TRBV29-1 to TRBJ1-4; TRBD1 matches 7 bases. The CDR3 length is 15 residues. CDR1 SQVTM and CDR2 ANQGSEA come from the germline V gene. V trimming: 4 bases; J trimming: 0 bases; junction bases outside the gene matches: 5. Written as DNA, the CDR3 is TGCAGCGTTGGACAGGGTGGTGCAACTAATGAAAAACTGTTTTTT. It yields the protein CSVGQGGATNEKLFF.

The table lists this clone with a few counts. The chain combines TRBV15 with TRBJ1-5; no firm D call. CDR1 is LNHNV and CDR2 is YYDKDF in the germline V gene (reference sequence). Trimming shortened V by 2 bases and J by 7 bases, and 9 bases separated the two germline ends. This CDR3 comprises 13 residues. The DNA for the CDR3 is TGTGCCACCAGCAGATCCGGAGGCCAGCCCCAGCATTTT. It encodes CATSRSGGQPQHF. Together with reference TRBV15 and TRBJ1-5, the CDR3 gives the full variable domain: DAMVIQNPRYQVTQFGKPVTLSCSQTLNHNVMYWYQQKSSQAPKLLFHYYDKDFNNEADTPDNFQSRRPNTSFCFLDIRSPGLGDTAMYLCATSRSGGQPQHFGDGTRLSIL.

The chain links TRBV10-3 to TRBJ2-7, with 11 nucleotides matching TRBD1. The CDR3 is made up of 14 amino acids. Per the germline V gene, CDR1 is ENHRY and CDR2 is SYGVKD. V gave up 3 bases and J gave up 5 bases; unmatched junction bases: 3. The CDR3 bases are TGTGCCATCAGTGACGGGACAGGGGGGAACGAGCAGTACTTC. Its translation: CAISDGTGGNEQYF.

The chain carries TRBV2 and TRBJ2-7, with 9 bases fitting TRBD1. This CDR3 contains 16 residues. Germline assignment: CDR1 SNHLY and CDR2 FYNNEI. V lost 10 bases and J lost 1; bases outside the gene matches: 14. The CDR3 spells CATHQGPGQGSYEQYF. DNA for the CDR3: TGTGCCACCCACCAGGGACCGGGACAGGGATCCTACGAGCAGTACTTC.

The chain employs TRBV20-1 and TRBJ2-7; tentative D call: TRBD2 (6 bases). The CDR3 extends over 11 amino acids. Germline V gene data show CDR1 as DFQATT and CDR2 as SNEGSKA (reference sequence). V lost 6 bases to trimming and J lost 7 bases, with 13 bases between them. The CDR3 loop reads CSATDRGEQYF. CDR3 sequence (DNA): TGCAGTGCCACGGACCGGGGGGAGCAGTACTTC.

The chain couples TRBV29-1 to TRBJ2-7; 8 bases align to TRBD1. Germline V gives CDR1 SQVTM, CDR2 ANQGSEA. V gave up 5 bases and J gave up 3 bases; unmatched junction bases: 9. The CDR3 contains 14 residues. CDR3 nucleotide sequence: TGCAGCGTTTCTGGGACAGGTAGATACTACGAGCAGTACTTC. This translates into CSVSGTGRYYEQYF.

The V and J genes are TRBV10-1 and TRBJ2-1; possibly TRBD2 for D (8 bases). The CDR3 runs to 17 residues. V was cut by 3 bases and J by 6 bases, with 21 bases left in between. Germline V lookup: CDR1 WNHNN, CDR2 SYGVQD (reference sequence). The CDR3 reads CASSDPRGGQGGNEQFF. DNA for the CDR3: TGCGCCAGCAGTGACCCCCGGGGGGGCCAGGGGGGCAATGAGCAGTTCTTC.

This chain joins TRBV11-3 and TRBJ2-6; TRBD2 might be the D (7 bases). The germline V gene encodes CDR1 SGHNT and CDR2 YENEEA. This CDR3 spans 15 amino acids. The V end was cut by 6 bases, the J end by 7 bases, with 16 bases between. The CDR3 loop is CASSPGGLGANVLTF. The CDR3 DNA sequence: TGTGCCAGCAGTCCCGGGGGGCTAGGAGCCAACGTCCTGACTTTC.

The CDR3 bases are TGCAGCGCGGCCCGACAGACCACCGGGGAGCTGTTTTTT. It translates to CSAARQTTGELFF. V is TRBV29-1 and J is TRBJ2-2; D might be TRBD1 (5 bases). The germline V and J ends were trimmed by 7 bases and 4 bases, with 13 bases remaining between them. Looked up from germline, CDR1 is SQVTM and CDR2 is ANQGSEA. The CDR3 length is 13 residues.

The CDR3 loop reads CASSLDGGGDTNTQYF. As DNA, the CDR3 is TGTGCCAGCAGCCTAGACGGCGGGGGGGACACGAATACGCAGTATTTT. The V gene is TRBV7-6, the J gene TRBJ2-3; 9 nucleotides line up with TRBD2. The CDR3 is made up of 16 amino acids. V was pared by 5 bases and J by 7 bases, with 13 bases of the junction left unmatched. CDR1 and CDR2 (germline): SGHVS, FNYEAQ.

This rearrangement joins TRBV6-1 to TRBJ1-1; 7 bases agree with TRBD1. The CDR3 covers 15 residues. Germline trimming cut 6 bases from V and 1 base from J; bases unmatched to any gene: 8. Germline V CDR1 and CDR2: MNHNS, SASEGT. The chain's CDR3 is CASSKHRGANTEAFF. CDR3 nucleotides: TGTGCCAGCAGCAAACACAGGGGAGCGAACACTGAAGCTTTCTTT.

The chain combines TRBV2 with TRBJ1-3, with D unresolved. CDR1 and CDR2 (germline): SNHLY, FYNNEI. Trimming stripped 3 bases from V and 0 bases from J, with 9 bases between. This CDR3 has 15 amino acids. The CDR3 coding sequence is TGTGCCAGCAGTGAGATCAGAAGCTCTGGAAACACCATATATTTT. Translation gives CASSEIRSSGNTIYF.

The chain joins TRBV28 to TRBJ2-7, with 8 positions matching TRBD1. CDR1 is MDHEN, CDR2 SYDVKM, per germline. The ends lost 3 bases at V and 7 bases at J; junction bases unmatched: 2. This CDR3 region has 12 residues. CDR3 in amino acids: CASSFTGGEQYF. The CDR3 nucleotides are TGTGCCAGCAGTTTCACAGGGGGTGAGCAGTACTTC.

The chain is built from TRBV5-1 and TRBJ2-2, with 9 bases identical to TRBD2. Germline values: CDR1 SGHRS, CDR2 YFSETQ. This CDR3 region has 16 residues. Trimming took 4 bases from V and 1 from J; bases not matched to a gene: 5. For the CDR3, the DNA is TGCGCCAGCAGCCTTAGCGGGAGCAAGAACACCGGGGAGCTGTTTTTT. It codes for CASSLSGSKNTGELFF.

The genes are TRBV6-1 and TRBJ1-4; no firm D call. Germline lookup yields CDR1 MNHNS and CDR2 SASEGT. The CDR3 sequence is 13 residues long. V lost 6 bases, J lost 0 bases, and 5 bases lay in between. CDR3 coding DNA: TGTGCCAGCAGCGCAGCAACTAATGAAAAACTGTTTTTT. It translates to CASSAATNEKLFF.

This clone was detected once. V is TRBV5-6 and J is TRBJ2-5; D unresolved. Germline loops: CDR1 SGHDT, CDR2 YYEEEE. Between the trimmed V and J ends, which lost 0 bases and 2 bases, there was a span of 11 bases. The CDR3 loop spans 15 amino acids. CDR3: CASSLGLRSQETQYF. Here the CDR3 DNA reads TGTGCCAGCAGCTTGGGGCTTAGGAGTCAAGAGACCCAGTACTTC. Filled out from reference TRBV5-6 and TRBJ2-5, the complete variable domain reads DAGVTQSPTHLIKTRGQQVTLRCSPKSGHDTVSWYQQALGQGPQFIFQYYEEEERQRGNFPDRFSGHQFPNYSSELNVNALLLGDSALYLCASSLGLRSQETQYFGPGTRLLVL.